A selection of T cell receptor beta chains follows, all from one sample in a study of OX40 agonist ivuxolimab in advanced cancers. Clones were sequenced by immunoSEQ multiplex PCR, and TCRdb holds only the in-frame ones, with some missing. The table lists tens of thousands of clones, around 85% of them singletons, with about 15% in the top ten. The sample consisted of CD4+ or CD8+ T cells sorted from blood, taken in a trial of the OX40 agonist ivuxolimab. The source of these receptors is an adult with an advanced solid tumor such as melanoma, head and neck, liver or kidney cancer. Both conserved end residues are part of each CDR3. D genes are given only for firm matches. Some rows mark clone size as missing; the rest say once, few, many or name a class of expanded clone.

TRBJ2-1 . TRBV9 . TGTGCCAGCAGCGTTCGACGTGACGAGCAGTTCTTC CASSVRRDEQFF
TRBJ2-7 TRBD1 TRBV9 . TGTGCCAGCAGCGTAGACTTGGGGACAGGGCTATACGAGCAGTACTTC CASSVDLGTGLYEQYF
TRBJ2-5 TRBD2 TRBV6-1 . TGTGCCAGCAGTGATAGCGGGGGGACACAAGAGACCCAGTACTTC CASSDSGGTQETQYF
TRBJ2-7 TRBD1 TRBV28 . TGTGCCAGCAGTGTAAACCCGAGGACAGGCCTCTACGAGCAGTACTTC CASSVNPRTGLYEQYF
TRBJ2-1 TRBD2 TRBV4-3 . TGCGCCAGCAGCCAACGTACCCTAGCGGGGGAGCAGTTCTTC CASSQRTLAGEQFF
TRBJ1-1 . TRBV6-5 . TGTGCCAGCAGTTACGGTACAGGGTTCACTGAAGCTTTCTTT CASSYGTGFTEAFF
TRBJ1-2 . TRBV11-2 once TGTGCCAGCAACCCTCGGGCCGGCGTCACCATTCCCATCTATGGCTACACCTTC CASNPRAGVTIPIYGYTF
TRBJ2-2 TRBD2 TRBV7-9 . TGTGCCAGCAGCTTAATCCTAGCGGGCCCCACCGGGGAGCTGTTTTTT CASSLILAGPTGELFF
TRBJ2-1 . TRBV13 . TGTGCCAGCAGGTGGGTAGGCGATGAGCAGTTCTTC CASRWVGDEQFF
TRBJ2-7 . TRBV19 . TGTGCCAGTAGTATGGCCTACGAGCAGTACTTC CASSMAYEQYF
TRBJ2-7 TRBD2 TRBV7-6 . TGTGCCAGCAGCTCAAAGACTAGCGGGGGTACCTACGAGCAGTACTTC CASSSKTSGGTYEQYF